The next 10 T cell receptor beta chains were all read from a single sample in a study of CD4 T cells in relation to SARS-CoV-2 and coronaviruses. Only in-frame clones appear in the TCRdb table, and some are missing; sequencing was by immunoSEQ multiplex PCR. Here the sample spans tens of thousands of clones, over 75% being singletons. What these receptors recognize is not known. Material: naive CD4+ T cells from PBMCs, cultured in vitro. Sample subset: naive CD4+ T cells isolated by negative enrichment. These receptor sequences come from an adult with COVID-19.

This CDR3 is CASSLQGGNKNIQYF. The CDR3 region has the DNA TGTGCCAGCAGTTTACAGGGCGGTAACAAAAACATTCAGTACTTC. This chain uses TRBV6-5 with TRBJ2-4, with D tentatively TRBD1 (6 bases). The CDR3 extends over 15 amino acids. The germline V and J ends were trimmed by 4 bases and 3 bases, with 13 bases remaining between them. The V gene's germline CDR1 is MNHEY and CDR2 SVGAGI.

The V and J genes are TRBV18 and TRBJ2-1; D tentatively fits TRBD1 or TRBD2 (5 bases each). There are 11 residues in the CDR3. Germline V gene sequence: CDR1 KGHSH, CDR2 LQKENI. The V and J ends lost 11 bases and 10 bases respectively, with 15 bases between them. CDR3 region: CASRGEYEQFF. The CDR3 DNA reads as TGTGCCTCTCGAGGGGAGTACGAGCAGTTCTTC.

The chain recombines TRBV10-3 with TRBJ2-7, with D perhaps being TRBD1 or TRBD2 (5 bases each). Germline lookup yields CDR1 ENHRY and CDR2 SYGVKD. Trimming took off 3 bases at V and 5 bases at J, with 14 bases between the two ends. The CDR3 length is 14 residues. DNA for the CDR3: TGTGCCATCAGTGAATTTGAGAGGGGCCACGAGCAGTACTTC. Its protein is CAISEFERGHEQYF.

The chain uses TRBV30 and TRBJ2-5, with D perhaps assigned TRBD1 or TRBD2 (5 bases each). CDR1 and CDR2 from the germline V gene are GTSNPN and SVGIG (reference sequence). With 7 bases removed from V and 4 bases from J, the gap between germline ends came to 7 bases. This CDR3 has 10 amino acids. The CDR3 DNA is TGTGCCTCGGGACGAGAGACCCAGTACTTC. Translation gives CASGRETQYF.

V usage is TRBV13 and J usage is TRBJ2-7, with TRBD1 as a possible D gene (8 bases). Germline V gene lookup returns CDR1 PRHDT and CDR2 FYEKMQ (reference sequence). This CDR3 has 16 amino acids. Trimming left V 6 bases short and J 4 bases short, with 22 bases between. The CDR3 DNA reads TGTGCCAGCAGTACAGGGGGAGGGGTCGGATATTACGAGCAGTACTTC. It codes for CASSTGGGVGYYEQYF.

The rearrangement joins TRBV6-1 to TRBJ1-5, with D perhaps TRBD1 (6 bases). In germline, CDR1 is MNHNS, CDR2 SASEGT. Trimming left V 3 bases short and J 4 bases short, with 16 bases between. The CDR3 spans 16 residues. CDR3 protein: CASSDRRGHINQPQHF. The CDR3 DNA sequence: TGTGCCAGCAGTGATCGCCGGGGGCACATAAATCAGCCCCAGCATTTT.

V is TRBV5-4 and J is TRBJ1-2; D might be TRBD1 (6 bases). CDR1 SGHNT and CDR2 YYREEE come from the germline V gene (reference sequence). The V end was cut by 4 bases, the J end by 5 bases, with 15 bases between. The CDR3 is 14 residues long. CDR3 sequence (DNA): TGTGCCAGCAGCCCGTTCGGGGGGGCATATGGCTACACCTTC. Its translation is CASSPFGGAYGYTF.

The chain uses TRBV28 and TRBJ1-4; tentative D call: TRBD1 (5 bases). V was pared by 5 bases and J by 6 bases, with 25 bases between. The CDR3 extends over 18 amino acids. Germline V gene sequence: CDR1 MDHEN, CDR2 SYDVKM. The CDR3, as DNA: TGTGCCAGCAGTCCCTGGGGGGGAAGTGGAAATCAAGATGAAAAACTGTTTTTT. Protein: CASSPWGGSGNQDEKLFF.

V usage is TRBV19 and J usage is TRBJ2-7, with D perhaps given as TRBD1 or TRBD2 (5 bases each). Germline loops: CDR1 LNHDA, CDR2 SQIVND (reference sequence). The CDR3 has 14 residues. The V end lost 10 bases, the J end lost 4 bases, and 20 bases lay between the germline ends. The CDR3 bases are TGTGCCACCCGACGCCCGGGACCGCTGTACGAGCAGTACTTC. Residues: CATRRPGPLYEQYF.

V is TRBV5-4 and J is TRBJ2-2; no clear D gene. Germline values: CDR1 SGHNT, CDR2 YYREEE (reference sequence). V was clipped by 0 bases and J by 5 bases, with 17 bases between them. This CDR3 is built from 17 residues. As DNA, the CDR3 is TGTGCCAGCAGCTTGGCCTCGTTAGCTGTTGGGACCGGGGAGCTGTTTTTT. It encodes CASSLASLAVGTGELFF.